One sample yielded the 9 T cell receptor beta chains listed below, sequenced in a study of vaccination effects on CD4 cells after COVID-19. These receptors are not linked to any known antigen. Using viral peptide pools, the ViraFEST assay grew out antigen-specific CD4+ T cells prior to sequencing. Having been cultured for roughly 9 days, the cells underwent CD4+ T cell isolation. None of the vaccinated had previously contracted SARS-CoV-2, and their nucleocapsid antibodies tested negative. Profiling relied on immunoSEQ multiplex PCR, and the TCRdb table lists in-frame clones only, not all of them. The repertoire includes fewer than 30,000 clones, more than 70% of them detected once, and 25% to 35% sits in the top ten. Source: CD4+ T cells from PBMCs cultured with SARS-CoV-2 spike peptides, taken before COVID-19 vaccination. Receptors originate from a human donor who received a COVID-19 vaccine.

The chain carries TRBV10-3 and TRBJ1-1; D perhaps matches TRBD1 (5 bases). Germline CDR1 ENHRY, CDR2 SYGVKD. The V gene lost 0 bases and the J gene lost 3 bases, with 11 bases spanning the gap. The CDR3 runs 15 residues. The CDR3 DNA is TGTGCCATCAGTGAGTCTGACAGTGCTGACACTGAAGCTTTCTTT. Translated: CAISESDSADTEAFF.

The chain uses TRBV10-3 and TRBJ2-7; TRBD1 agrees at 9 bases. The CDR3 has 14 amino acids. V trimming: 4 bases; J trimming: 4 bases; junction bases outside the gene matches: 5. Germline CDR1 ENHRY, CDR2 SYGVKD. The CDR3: CAISAGQGRYEQYF. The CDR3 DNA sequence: TGTGCCATCAGTGCGGGACAGGGAAGATACGAGCAGTACTTC.

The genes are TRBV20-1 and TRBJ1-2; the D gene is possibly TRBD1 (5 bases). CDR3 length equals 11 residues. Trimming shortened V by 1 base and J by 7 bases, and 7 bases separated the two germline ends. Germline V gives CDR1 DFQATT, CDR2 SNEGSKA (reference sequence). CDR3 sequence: CSARVRGGYTF. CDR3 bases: TGCAGTGCTAGAGTGAGGGGTGGCTACACCTTC.

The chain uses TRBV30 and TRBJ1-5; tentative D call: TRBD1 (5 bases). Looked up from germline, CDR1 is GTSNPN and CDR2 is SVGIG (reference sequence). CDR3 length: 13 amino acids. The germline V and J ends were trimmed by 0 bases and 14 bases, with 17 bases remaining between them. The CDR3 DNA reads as TGTGCCTGGAGTGTGGGGCTCGATCAGGCCGAGCATTTT. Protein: CAWSVGLDQAEHF.

The DNA of the CDR3 is TGTGCCAGCAGCCAACAGGGACTTATGGGGCAGTACTTC. Encoded protein: CASSQQGLMGQYF. The V and J genes are TRBV14 and TRBJ2-7; D may be TRBD2 (6 bases). CDR3 length: 13 amino acids. The V gene lost 2 bases and the J gene lost 9 bases, with 14 bases spanning the gap. Germline V lookup: CDR1 SGHDN, CDR2 FVKESK.

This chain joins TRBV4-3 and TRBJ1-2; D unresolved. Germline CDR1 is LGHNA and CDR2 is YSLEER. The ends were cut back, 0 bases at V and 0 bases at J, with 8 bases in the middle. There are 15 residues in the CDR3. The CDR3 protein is CASSQDARANYGYTF. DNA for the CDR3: TGCGCCAGCAGCCAAGATGCCAGAGCTAACTATGGCTACACCTTC.

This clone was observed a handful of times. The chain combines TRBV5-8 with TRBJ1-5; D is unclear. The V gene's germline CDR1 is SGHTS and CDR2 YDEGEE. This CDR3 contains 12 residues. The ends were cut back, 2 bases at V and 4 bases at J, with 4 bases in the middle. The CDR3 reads CASSFYNQPQHF. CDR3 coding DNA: TGTGCCAGCAGCTTTTATAATCAGCCCCAGCATTTT.

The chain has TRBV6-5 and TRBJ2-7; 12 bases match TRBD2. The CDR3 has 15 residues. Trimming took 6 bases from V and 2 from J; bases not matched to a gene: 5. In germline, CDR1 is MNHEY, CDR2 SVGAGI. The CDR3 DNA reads TGTGCCAGCAGGTCACTAGCGGGAGGCACCTACGAGCAGTACTTC. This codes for CASRSLAGGTYEQYF.

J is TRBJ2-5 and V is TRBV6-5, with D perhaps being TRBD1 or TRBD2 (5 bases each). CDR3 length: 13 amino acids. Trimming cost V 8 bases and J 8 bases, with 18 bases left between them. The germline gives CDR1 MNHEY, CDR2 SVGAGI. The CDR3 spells CASRDPGPSTQYF. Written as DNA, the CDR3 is TGTGCCAGCCGGGACCCAGGTCCTAGTACCCAGTACTTC.